The clone carrying this TCR beta chain was detected once. Its antigen is still unknown. The data are from a study of OX40 agonist ivuxolimab in advanced cancers. Study-level findings and limits: CD8+ T cells averaged more expanded clones than CD4+. With doses of 0.1 to 3.0 mg/kg, CD4+ and CD8+ blood T cells had undergone clonal expansion by week 6.

The V end was cut by 5 bases, the J end by 4 bases, with 5 bases between. In germline, CDR1 is SEHNR, CDR2 FQNEAQ (reference sequence). This CDR3 comprises 11 residues. Libraries were prepared by immunoSEQ multiplex PCR; TCRdb keeps only in-frame clonotypes and omits some of them. The sample has 90,000 to 100,000 clones, around 85% seen once; the top ten hold around 0.8%. J is TRBJ1-2 and V is TRBV7-9; D unclear. Here the sequenced sample was CD4+ or CD8+ T cells sorted from blood, taken in a trial of the OX40 agonist ivuxolimab. The receptor was isolated from an adult with an advanced solid tumor such as melanoma, head and neck, liver or kidney cancer. CDR3 bases: TGTGCCAGCAGCCCCAGCTATGGCTACACCTTC. It translates to CASSPSYGYTF. The full variable domain, with the rest looked up from reference TRBV7-9 and TRBJ1-2, is DTGVSQNPRHKITKRGQNVTFRCDPISEHNRLYWYRQTLGQGPEFLTYFQNEAQLEKSRLLSDRFSAERPKGSFSTLEIQRTEQGDSAMYLCASSPSYGYTFGSGTRLTVV.